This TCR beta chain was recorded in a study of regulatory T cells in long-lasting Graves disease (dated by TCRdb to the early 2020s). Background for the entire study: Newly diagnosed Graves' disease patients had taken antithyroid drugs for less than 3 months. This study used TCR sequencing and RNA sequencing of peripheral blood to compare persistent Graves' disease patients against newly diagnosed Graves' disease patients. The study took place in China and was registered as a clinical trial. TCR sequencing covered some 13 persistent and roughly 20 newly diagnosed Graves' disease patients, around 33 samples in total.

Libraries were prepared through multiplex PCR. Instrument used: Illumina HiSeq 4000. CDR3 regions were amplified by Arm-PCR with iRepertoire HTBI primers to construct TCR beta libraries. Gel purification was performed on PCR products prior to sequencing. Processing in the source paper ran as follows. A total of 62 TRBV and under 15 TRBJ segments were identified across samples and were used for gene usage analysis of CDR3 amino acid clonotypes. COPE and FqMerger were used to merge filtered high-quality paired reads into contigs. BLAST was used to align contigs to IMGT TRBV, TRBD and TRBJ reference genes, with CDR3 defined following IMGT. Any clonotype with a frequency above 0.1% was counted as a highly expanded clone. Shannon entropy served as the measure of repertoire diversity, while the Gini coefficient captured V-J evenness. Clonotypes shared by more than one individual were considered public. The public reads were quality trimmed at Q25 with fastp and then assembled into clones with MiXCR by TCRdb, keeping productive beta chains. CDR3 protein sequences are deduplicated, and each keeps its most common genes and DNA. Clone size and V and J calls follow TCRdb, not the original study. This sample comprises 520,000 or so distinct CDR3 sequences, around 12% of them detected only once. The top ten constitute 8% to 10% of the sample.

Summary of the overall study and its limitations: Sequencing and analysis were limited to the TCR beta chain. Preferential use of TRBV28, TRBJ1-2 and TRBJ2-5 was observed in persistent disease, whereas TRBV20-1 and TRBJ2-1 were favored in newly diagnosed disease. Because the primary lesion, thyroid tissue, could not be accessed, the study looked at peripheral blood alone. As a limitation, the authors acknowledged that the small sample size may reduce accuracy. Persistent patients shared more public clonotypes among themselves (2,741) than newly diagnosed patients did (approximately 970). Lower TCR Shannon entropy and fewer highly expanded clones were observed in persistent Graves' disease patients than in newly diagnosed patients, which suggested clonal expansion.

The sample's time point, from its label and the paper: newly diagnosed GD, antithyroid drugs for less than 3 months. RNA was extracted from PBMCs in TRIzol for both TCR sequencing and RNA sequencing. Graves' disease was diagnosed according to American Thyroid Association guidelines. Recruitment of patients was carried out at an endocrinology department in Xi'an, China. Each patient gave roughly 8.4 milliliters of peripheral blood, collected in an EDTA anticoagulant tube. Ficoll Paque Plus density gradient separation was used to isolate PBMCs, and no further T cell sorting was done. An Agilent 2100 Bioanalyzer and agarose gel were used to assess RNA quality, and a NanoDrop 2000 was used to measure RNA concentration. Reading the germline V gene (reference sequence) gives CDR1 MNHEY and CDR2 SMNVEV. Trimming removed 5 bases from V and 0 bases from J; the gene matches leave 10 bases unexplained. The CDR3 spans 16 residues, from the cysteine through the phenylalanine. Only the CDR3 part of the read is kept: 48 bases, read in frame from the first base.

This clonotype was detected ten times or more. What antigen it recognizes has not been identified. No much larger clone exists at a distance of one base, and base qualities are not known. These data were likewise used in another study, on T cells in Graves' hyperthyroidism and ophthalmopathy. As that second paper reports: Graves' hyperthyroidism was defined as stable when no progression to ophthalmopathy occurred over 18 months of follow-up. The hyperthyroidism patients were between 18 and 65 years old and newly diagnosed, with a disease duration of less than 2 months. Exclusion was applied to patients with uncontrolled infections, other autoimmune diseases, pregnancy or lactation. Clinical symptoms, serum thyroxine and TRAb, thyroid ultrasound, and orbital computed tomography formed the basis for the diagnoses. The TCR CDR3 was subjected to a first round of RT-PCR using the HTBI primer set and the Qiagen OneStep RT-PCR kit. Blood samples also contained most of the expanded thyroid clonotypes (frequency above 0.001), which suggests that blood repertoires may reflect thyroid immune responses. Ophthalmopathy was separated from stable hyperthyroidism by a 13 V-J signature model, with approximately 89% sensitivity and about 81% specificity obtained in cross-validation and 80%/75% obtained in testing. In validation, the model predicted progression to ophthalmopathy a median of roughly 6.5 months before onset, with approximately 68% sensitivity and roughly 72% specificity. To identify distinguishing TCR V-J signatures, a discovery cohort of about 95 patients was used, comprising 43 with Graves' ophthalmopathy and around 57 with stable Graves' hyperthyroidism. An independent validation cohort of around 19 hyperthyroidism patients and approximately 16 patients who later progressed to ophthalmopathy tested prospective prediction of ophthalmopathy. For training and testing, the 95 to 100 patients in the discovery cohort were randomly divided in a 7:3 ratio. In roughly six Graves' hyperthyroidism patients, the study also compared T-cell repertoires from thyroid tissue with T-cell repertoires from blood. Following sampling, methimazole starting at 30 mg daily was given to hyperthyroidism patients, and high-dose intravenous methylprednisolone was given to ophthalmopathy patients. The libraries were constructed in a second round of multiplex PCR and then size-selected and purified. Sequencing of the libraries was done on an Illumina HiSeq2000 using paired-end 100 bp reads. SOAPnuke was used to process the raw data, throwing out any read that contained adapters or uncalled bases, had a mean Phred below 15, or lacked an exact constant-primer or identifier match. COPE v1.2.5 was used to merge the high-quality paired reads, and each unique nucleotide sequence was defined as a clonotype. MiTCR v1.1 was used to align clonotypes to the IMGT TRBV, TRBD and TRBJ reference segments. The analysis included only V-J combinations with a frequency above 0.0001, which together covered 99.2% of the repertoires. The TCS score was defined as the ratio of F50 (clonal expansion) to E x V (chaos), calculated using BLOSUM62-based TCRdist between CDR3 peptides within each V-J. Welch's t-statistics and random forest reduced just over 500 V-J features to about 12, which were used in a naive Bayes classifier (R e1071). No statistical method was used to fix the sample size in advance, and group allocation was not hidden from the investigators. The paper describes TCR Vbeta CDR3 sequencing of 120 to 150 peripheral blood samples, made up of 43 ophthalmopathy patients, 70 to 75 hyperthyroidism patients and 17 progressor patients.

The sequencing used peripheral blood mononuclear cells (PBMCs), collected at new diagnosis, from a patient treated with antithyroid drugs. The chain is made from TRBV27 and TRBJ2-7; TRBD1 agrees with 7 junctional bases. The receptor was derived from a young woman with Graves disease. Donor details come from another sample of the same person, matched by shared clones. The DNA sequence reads TGTGCCAGCAGTCGCCAACCGGGACAGTCCTCCTACGAGCAGTACTTC. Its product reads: CASSRQPGQSSYEQYF.